A single sample gave rise to the 18 T cell receptor beta chains below, sequenced in a study of blood T cells in healthy people across ages. Primed by a sample-barcoded 5' primer and a J-beta primer mix, a second PCR proceeded for 7 to 11 cycles. TCRdb ran MiXCR on the 5' RACE reads and lists one entry per CDR3 protein. The sample lists under 2,000,000 distinct CDR3 sequences, just under 50% occurring once. Sequencing was done on a sample of blood. The receptors originated from a woman in her forties in good health.

The gene calls are TRBV27 and TRBJ2-5; TRBD1 might be the D (6 bases). The J call is uncertain, as TRBJ2-7 better fits the DNA end. The length of the CDR3 is 15 residues. Germline CDR1 and CDR2: MNHEY and SMNVEV (reference sequence). Here the CDR3 reads CASSPDSRIVYEQYF. CDR3 DNA: TGTGCCAGCAGTCCGGACAGTCGTATCGTCTACGAGCAGTACTTC.

The table lists this clonotype with a few counts. The V gene is TRBV5-1, the J gene TRBJ2-3; D may be TRBD1 (6 bases). Germline assignment: CDR1 SGHRS and CDR2 YFSETQ. The CDR3 sequence is 16 residues long. V was clipped by 3 bases and J by 0 bases, with 14 bases between them. The CDR3 DNA reads TGCGCCAGCAGCTCGAACGTAGGGGGAAGCACAGATACGCAGTATTTT. Residues: CASSSNVGGSTDTQYF.

This chain uses TRBV5-5 with TRBJ2-1; D possibly corresponds to TRBD1 (5 bases). Germline assignment: CDR1 SGHKS and CDR2 YYEKEE (reference sequence). The ends were cut back, 3 bases at V and 4 bases at J, with 11 bases in the middle. The CDR3 length is 14 residues. CDR3 in DNA: TGTGCCAGCAGCTCCGATGGGGCGTACAATGAGCAGTTCTTC. Amino acid sequence: CASSSDGAYNEQFF.

This chain uses TRBV20-1 with TRBJ2-4; no definite D call. Trimming left V 5 bases short and J 4 bases short, with 9 bases between. The CDR3 extends over 12 amino acids. The germline V gene has CDR1 DFQATT and CDR2 SNEGSKA (reference sequence). Written as DNA, the CDR3 is TGCAGTGCTGACGGGTTAAAAAACATTCAGTACTTC. Its translation: CSADGLKNIQYF.

This clonotype came up many times. V usage is TRBV29-1 and J usage is TRBJ2-6; D is possibly TRBD1 or TRBD2 (5 bases each). CDR3 length: 14 residues. Trimming shortened V by 6 bases and J by 4 bases, and 13 bases separated the two germline ends. CDR1 and CDR2 from the germline V gene are SQVTM and ANQGSEA. The CDR3 nucleotides read TGCAGCGTCCGGTCAGGGACCGGGGCCAACGTCCTGACTTTC. Protein: CSVRSGTGANVLTF.

The V and J genes are TRBV7-2 and TRBJ1-2; 8 nucleotides align to TRBD1. Germline trimming cut 5 bases from V and 9 bases from J; bases unmatched to any gene: 8. CDR1 and CDR2 from the germline V gene are SGHTA and FQGNSA. CDR3 length: 13 residues. The CDR3: CASSVDRGVSYTF. In nucleotides, the CDR3 is TGTGCCAGCAGCGTTGACAGGGGAGTTAGCTACACCTTC.

Only one count was recorded for this clonotype. The chain uses TRBV28 and TRBJ1-5; 7 bases agree with TRBD1. The V gene's germline CDR1 is MDHEN and CDR2 SYDVKM. This CDR3 region has 14 residues. The V segment lost 6 bases and the J segment 7 bases; nucleotides outside the gene matches: 9. CDR3 sequence (DNA): TGTGCCAGCAGAGCAGGGGGGTCGGGGCAGCCCCAGCATTTT. Translation gives CASRAGGSGQPQHF.

The rearrangement uses TRBV9 and TRBJ2-1, with 12 positions matching TRBD2. Trimming took 3 bases from V and 7 from J; bases not matched to a gene: 5. CDR1 is SGDLS, CDR2 YYNGEE, per germline. The CDR3 is made up of 15 amino acids. The CDR3 DNA reads as TGTGCCAGCAGCGCATGGACTAGCGGGGAGAATGAGCAGTTCTTC. Amino acid sequence: CASSAWTSGENEQFF. The whole variable domain, filled in from reference TRBV9 and TRBJ2-1, reads DSGVTQTPKHLITATGQRVTLRCSPRSGDLSVYWYQQSLDQGLQFLIQYYNGEERAKGNILERFSAQQFPDLHSELNLSSLELGDSALYFCASSAWTSGENEQFFGPGTRLTVL.

A few counts support this clonotype. The chain combines TRBV7-9 with TRBJ2-1; TRBD1 is a possible D gene (6 bases). V lost 0 bases to trimming and J lost 10 bases, with 10 bases between them. The CDR3 is 13 amino acids. CDR1 is SEHNR, CDR2 FQNEAQ, per germline (reference sequence). CDR3 DNA: TGTGCCAGCAGCTTAGCGGGACACGGGGAGCAGTTCTTC. Amino acid sequence: CASSLAGHGEQFF.

CDR3 protein: CSARDPGHEGVEYQPQHF. CDR3 sequence (DNA): TGCAGTGCTAGAGACCCGGGACACGAAGGGGTTGAGTATCAGCCCCAGCATTTT. The chain carries TRBV20-1 and TRBJ1-5; tentative D call: TRBD1 (6 bases). V lost 0 bases, J lost 5 bases, and 23 bases lay in between. The CDR3 is made up of 18 amino acids. The germline V gene has CDR1 DFQATT and CDR2 SNEGSKA (reference sequence).

The gene calls are TRBV6-2 or TRBV6-3 and TRBJ2-1; a possible D gene is TRBD1 (6 bases). The CDR3 extends over 15 amino acids. Between the trimmed V and J ends, which lost 4 bases and 4 bases, there was a span of 14 bases. CDR1 is MNHEY, CDR2 SVGEGT, per germline. The CDR3 spells CASSFRDTEYNEQFF. The CDR3 DNA follows: TGTGCCAGCAGTTTCCGGGACACAGAGTACAATGAGCAGTTCTTC.

This sequence joins TRBV12-3 or TRBV12-4 and TRBJ1-2; TRBD1 agrees at 9 bases. V gave up 6 bases and J gave up 7 bases; unmatched junction bases: 6. The CDR3 is 13 residues long. CDR3 nucleotide sequence: TGTGCCAGCAGCTGGGGACAGGGCCGTGGCTACACCTTC. It yields the protein CASSWGQGRGYTF.

This clonotype was found a few times. This chain links TRBV5-1 with TRBJ2-4; TRBD1 matches 11 bases. The CDR3 loop spans 15 amino acids. Germline-derived CDR1 and CDR2 are SGHRS and YFSETQ. Trimming removed 0 bases from V and 13 bases from J; junction bases left unmatched: 9. The CDR3 here is CASSLGPGQGVEQYF. Written as DNA, the CDR3 is TGCGCCAGCAGCTTGGGGCCGGGACAGGGGGTTGAGCAGTACTTC.

This clonotype was detected a few times. The chain recombines TRBV6-8 with TRBJ2-1; D is perhaps TRBD1 or TRBD2 (6 bases each). Germline V gene data show CDR1 as MNHGY and CDR2 as SAAAGT. This CDR3 is built from 15 residues. Deletions cut 5 bases from V and 6 bases from J, with 17 bases between. The CDR3 coding sequence is TGTGCCAGCAGTCACCCTCGGGGGCATGGCAATGAGCAGTTCTTC. Translated: CASSHPRGHGNEQFF.

The chain carries TRBV7-9 and TRBJ2-7, with unresolved D. CDR1 and CDR2 from the germline V gene are SEHNR and FQNEAQ (reference sequence). This CDR3 has 13 amino acids. V lost 1 base and J 6 bases, leaving 10 bases between the germline ends. Here the CDR3 reads CASSLVPLGEQYF. Written as DNA, the CDR3 is TGTGCCAGCAGCTTAGTACCCTTGGGCGAGCAGTACTTC.

J is TRBJ1-6 and V is TRBV5-5, with D perhaps matching TRBD1 (5 bases). This CDR3 contains 15 residues. Germline lookup yields CDR1 SGHKS and CDR2 YYEKEE (reference sequence). Trimming pared 0 bases from V and 7 bases from J, leaving 11 bases between. The CDR3 spells CASSLASWGNSPLHF. In DNA form, the CDR3 reads TGTGCCAGCAGCTTGGCGAGTTGGGGGAATTCACCCCTCCACTTT.

This chain connects TRBV20-1 to TRBJ2-7, with D hard to call. CDR1 DFQATT and CDR2 SNEGSKA come from the germline V gene (reference sequence). Trimming shortened V by 1 base and J by 3 bases, and 16 bases separated the two germline ends. The CDR3 length is 15 residues. CDR3 DNA sequence: TGCAGTGCTAGAGTGCCCCAACTAAAAATCTACGAGCAGTACTTC. Translated: CSARVPQLKIYEQYF.

V usage is TRBV6-2 or TRBV6-3 and J usage is TRBJ2-1; D might be TRBD2 (6 bases). There are 13 residues in the CDR3. V was clipped by 7 bases and J by 7 bases, with 14 bases between them. The V gene's germline CDR1 is MNHEY and CDR2 SVGEGT. The CDR3, as DNA: TGTGCCAGCACGAGACTAGGGAGGAATGAGCAGTTCTTC. It translates to CASTRLGRNEQFF.